This T cell receptor beta chain was captured by sequencing in a study of post-analysis software for immune sequencing data. Study-wide background: Patients had relapsing-remitting, secondary progressive or progressive-relapsing multiple sclerosis; some lacked subtype.

Unique molecular identifiers were built into the TCR beta cDNA libraries. Once about 0.95 to 10 million T cells were used, roughly 0.5 million cDNA molecules resulted. One entry per CDR3 protein, called by TCRdb with MiXCR from the PCR reads. This table has about 500,000 distinct CDR3 sequences, around 40% appearing once. Notes on the study in general: TRBV segments more frequent in patients than in controls numbered roughly five and included TRBV5-6, TRBV5-1 and TRBV20-1. Samples made in the same batch grouped tightly together by F measure.

To note about this clonotype: Its antigen is not identified.

CDR1 and CDR2 (germline): SQVTM, ANQGSEA. With 2 bases removed from V and 4 bases from J, the gap between germline ends came to 2 bases. This CDR3 contains 11 residues. This sequence was found in a girl aged 10-17 years with multiple sclerosis. The sample taken for sequencing was blood. The chain is built from TRBV29-1 and TRBJ1-4; the D is unclear. The CDR3 region is CSVEFNEKLFF. The CDR3 DNA follows: TGCAGCGTTGAATTTAATGAAAAACTGTTTTTT.